The clone carrying this T cell receptor (beta chain) was observed a handful of times. Germline-derived CDR1 and CDR2 are LNHDA and SQIVND (reference sequence). This CDR3 is built from 15 residues. Trimming left V 5 bases short and J 7 bases short, with 20 bases between. Those who participated ranged in age from about 18 to 89 years and resided in about two dozen US areas. Self-reported history from a screening survey and questionnaire set each donor's cohort. The sample comes from a study of blood T cell repertoires in COVID-19. Authors' data handling: Estimation of nucleated cell counts was performed using reference gene primer amplification. Produced via immunoSEQ multiplex PCR; TCRdb's table is partial and in-frame only. V, J and clone size reflect that table, while D and trimming were determined from the DNA. This table holds fewer than 250,000 clones, 80% to 90% found once.

V is TRBV19 and J is TRBJ1-2; a weak D match, TRBD1 (5 bases). The receptor comes from a woman aged 40-49 years with acute COVID-19. Sequencing used PBMCs or T cells enriched from blood (not recorded which). The CDR3 DNA reads TGTGCCAGTAGTTATTCTGGGGCCCTACTATCTGGCTACACCTTC. It yields the protein CASSYSGALLSGYTF.